The 14 T cell receptor beta chains listed next were all sequenced from one sample in a study of shared clonotypes between healthy human individuals. Generated by immunoSEQ multiplex PCR, the TCRdb table keeps only in-frame clones and is missing some. The sample has some 2,400,000 clones; around 95% are singletons. Sequencing was done on a sample of naive CD4+ T cells sorted from blood. Sample subset: CD45RA+ positively selected. The receptor set was obtained from a man younger than 30 in good health.

This chain joins TRBV15 and TRBJ2-5; D may be TRBD2 (5 bases). CDR3 length equals 15 residues. The V end lost 0 bases, the J end lost 4 bases, and 12 bases lay between the germline ends. The germline V gene encodes CDR1 LNHNV and CDR2 YYDKDF (reference sequence). CDR3 in amino acids: CATSRDMGGGETQYF. The CDR3 nucleotides read TGTGCCACCAGCAGAGATATGGGTGGAGGAGAGACCCAGTACTTC.

The chain has TRBV30 and TRBJ2-7; 7 bases agree with TRBD1. Germline assignment: CDR1 GTSNPN and CDR2 SVGIG (reference sequence). The junction had 6 bases not matched to a gene; V was cut back by 3 bases and J by 1 base. The CDR3 extends over 14 amino acids. CDR3 amino acids: CAWRVTGKSYEQYF. Here the CDR3 DNA reads TGTGCCTGGAGAGTGACAGGGAAATCCTACGAGCAGTACTTC.

The rearrangement links TRBV10-3 to TRBJ2-2, with 13 bases lining up with TRBD2. The CDR3 has 16 residues. Looked up from germline, CDR1 is ENHRY and CDR2 is SYGVKD. The junction had 6 bases not matched to a gene; V was cut back by 10 bases and J by 1 base. The chain's CDR3 is CATGTSGDLNTGELFF. In nucleotides, the CDR3 is TGTGCCACAGGGACTAGCGGGGACTTGAACACCGGGGAGCTGTTTTTT.

Points on this clone: Distinct nucleotide sequences in the sample also encode this CDR3. The chain is built from TRBV7-9 and TRBJ2-5; D not certain. Germline-derived CDR1 and CDR2 are SEHNR and FQNEAQ (reference sequence). The CDR3 has 14 amino acids. Trimming cost V 5 bases and J 5 bases, with 15 bases left between them. The CDR3: CASSLGSGRETQYF. The CDR3 DNA reads as TGTGCCAGCAGCCTAGGATCAGGCCGGGAGACCCAGTACTTC.

The chain joins TRBV28 to TRBJ2-6; D is unresolved. The CDR3 consists of 15 residues. V was pared by 4 bases and J by 2 bases, with 9 bases between. Per the germline V gene, CDR1 is MDHEN and CDR2 is SYDVKM. CDR3 nucleotides: TGTGCCAGCAGTTCCCCGGCAGCTGGGGCCAACGTCCTGACTTTC. This gives the protein CASSSPAAGANVLTF.

The chain couples TRBV19 to TRBJ2-7; TRBD1 agrees at 7 bases. This CDR3 spans 17 amino acids. Losses at the gene ends were 4 bases for V and 0 bases for J; bases not matched to a gene: 12. Germline assignment: CDR1 LNHDA and CDR2 SQIVND (reference sequence). DNA for the CDR3: TGTGCCAGTAGTAGGGGTCTTGTTCGGGACAGCTCCTACGAGCAGTACTTC. Its translation is CASSRGLVRDSSYEQYF.

The gene calls are TRBV27 and TRBJ1-2, with D tentatively TRBD1 (5 bases). The CDR3 has 14 amino acids. Germline assignment: CDR1 MNHEY and CDR2 SMNVEV (reference sequence). V was clipped by 3 bases and J by 2 bases, with 10 bases between them. DNA of the CDR3: TGTGCCAGCAGTTTCAGGGCGGGGAACTATGGCTACACCTTC. As protein: CASSFRAGNYGYTF.

The chain has TRBV5-1 and TRBJ2-3; 13 bases map to TRBD2. The CDR3 is 17 amino acids. Germline V CDR1 and CDR2: SGHRS, YFSETQ. V lost 4 bases and J lost 2; bases outside the gene matches: 7. Here the CDR3 reads CASSLSTSGGNTDTQYF. The CDR3 DNA follows: TGCGCCAGCAGCCTGTCGACTAGCGGGGGGAACACAGATACGCAGTATTTT.

V gene TRBV4-1 combines with J gene TRBJ1-4; 7 nucleotides align to TRBD1. V gave up 0 bases and J gave up 11 bases; unmatched junction bases: 6. Germline V gene lookup returns CDR1 MGHRA and CDR2 YSYEKL. The length of the CDR3 is 14 residues. The CDR3 DNA is TGCGCCAGCAGCCAAGATCGACAGGGTGGTAAACTGTTTTTT. Translated, it gives CASSQDRQGGKLFF.

In nucleotides, the CDR3 is TGCGCCAGCAGTGAGGAAAGCGGGGCGTCCTACGAGCAGTACTTC. As protein: CASSEESGASYEQYF. V and J are TRBV10-2 and TRBJ2-7, with TRBD2 identical over 7 bases. Germline V gene sequence: CDR1 WSHSY, CDR2 SAAADI. With V trimmed by 2 bases and J by 1 base, 5 bases remained unmatched. This CDR3 spans 15 amino acids.

The chain combines TRBV2 with TRBJ1-1; D gene uncertain. Per germline, CDR1 SNHLY and CDR2 FYNNEI. The CDR3 totals 12 residues. Trimming stripped 9 bases from V and 1 base from J, with 9 bases between. CDR3 nucleotide sequence: TGTGCCAGGGAATCGGAGAACACTGAAGCTTTCTTT. It specifies CARESENTEAFF.

This clone has just one count. The chain has TRBV7-8 and TRBJ2-7; weak D call: TRBD1 (5 bases). The V and J ends lost 5 bases and 5 bases respectively, with 13 bases between them. The CDR3 is 13 amino acids. Germline V CDR1 and CDR2: SGHVS, FQNEAQ. The CDR3 nucleotides read TGTGCCAGCAGCCCCCTTAGGGGCGACGAGCAGTACTTC. It encodes CASSPLRGDEQYF. The variable domain in full, with the rest retrieved from reference TRBV7-8 and TRBJ2-7, is GAGVSQSPRYKVAKRGQDVALRCDPISGHVSLFWYQQALGQGPEFLTYFQNEAQLDKSGLPSDRFFAERPEGSVSTLKIQRTQQEDSAVYLCASSPLRGDEQYFGPGTRLTVT.

Comment on this clone: Other DNA sequences in the same sample also yield this CDR3. The rearrangement uses TRBV5-6 and TRBJ1-5; no clear D gene. The CDR3 covers 14 residues. V lost 0 bases and J lost 1, with 5 bases in between. Germline assignment: CDR1 SGHDT and CDR2 YYEEEE. The CDR3 region has the DNA TGTGCCAGCAGCTTGGCAGGCAGCAATCAGCCCCAGCATTTT. It is translated as CASSLAGSNQPQHF.

V gene TRBV19 combines with J gene TRBJ2-2, with D uncertain. This CDR3 region has 14 residues. Trimming pared 6 bases from V and 7 bases from J, leaving 15 bases between. Germline V gives CDR1 LNHDA, CDR2 SQIVND (reference sequence). The CDR3 sequence is CASSPLGSGGELFF. The CDR3 DNA follows: TGTGCCAGTAGCCCCCTAGGTTCCGGCGGGGAGCTGTTTTTT.